This TCR beta chain derives from a study of cytomegalovirus exposure and HLA in healthy donors. The V and J ends lost 0 bases and 5 bases respectively, with 11 bases between them. The germline CDR1 and CDR2 sequences are LNHDA and SQIVND (reference sequence). CDR3 length: 15 residues. The PCR was carried out with 60 Vbeta primers and 13 Jbeta primers. Here immunoSEQ multiplex PCR was the method, and the copy in TCRdb shows in-frame clones only, minus some. The data show more than 150,000 clones, with about 85% seen just once and about 1.3% held by the top ten. Material for sequencing was PBMCs. This chain connects TRBV19 to TRBJ1-3; D is unclear. The origin of this receptor is a girl aged 10 to 17 in good health and CMV-seropositive. The CDR3 nucleotides read TGTGCCAGTAGTATAGACAGACCGACTCGAAACACCATATATTTT. It yields the protein CASSIDRPTRNTIYF.